This note documents a single T cell receptor beta chain sequence. Its antigen is unidentified. The culture ran for about 10 days, and then CD4+ T cells were isolated. Sometime from March through December 2020, the person acquired a SARS-CoV-2 infection that PCR confirmed. Everyone in the study got two shots of either the BNT162b2 or mRNA-1273 vaccine. Each culture had half its medium swapped for IL-2 medium on days 3 and 7. The sample is drawn from a study of vaccination effects on CD4 cells after COVID-19. Background on the study: The study sampled a few convalescent patients both early and late after vaccination. Samples collected post-vaccine were obtained a median of 72 days after the second dose.

Libraries were prepared by immunoSEQ multiplex PCR; TCRdb keeps only in-frame clonotypes and omits some of them. The sample has around 53,000 clones, under 85% seen once. Study-wide results and caveats: Convalescent patients numbered few in the study; early post-infection timepoints were missing entirely.

This CDR3 region has 12 residues. Trimming pared 6 bases from V and 5 bases from J, leaving 10 bases between. Germline V gives CDR1 MNHEY, CDR2 SVGAGI. The receptor's source is a human donor who had a prior SARS-CoV-2 infection. Sequencing was performed on CD4+ T cells from PBMCs cultured without peptide, taken after COVID-19 vaccination. The V and J genes are TRBV6-5 and TRBJ2-5, with a tentative D call TRBD1 (6 bases). CDR3 protein: CASSYRGETQYF. Here the CDR3 DNA reads TGTGCCAGCAGCTATAGGGGGGAGACCCAGTACTTC.